This TCR beta chain was obtained from a study of control samples from healthy donors and cancer patients. Measured with immunoSEQ multiplex PCR; TCRdb has only the in-frame clones, and not every one. The table shows over 150,000 clones, with roughly 94% occurring only once. Sequencing was performed on blood. This clonotype originated in a young woman in good health.

This chain's CDR3 is CASSLWFFGLRVEQYF. The CDR3 DNA follows: TGTGCCAGCAGTTTATGGTTCTTTGGGTTGAGGGTCGAGCAGTACTTC. The gene calls are TRBV28 and TRBJ2-7; D might be TRBD2 (5 bases). V lost 0 bases and J 6 bases, leaving 18 bases between the germline ends. Germline-derived CDR1 and CDR2 are MDHEN and SYDVKM. The CDR3 consists of 16 residues.